This TCR beta chain came from a study of sequential checkpoint blockade in melanoma. The overall study: Randomization was 1:1 between first-line nivolumab→ipilimumab and ipilimumab→nivolumab. After both sequences, patients received maintenance nivolumab.

The treatment here: randomized to nivolumab then ipilimumab (arm A) or the reverse (arm B). DNA-damaging chemotherapy had not been given to any patient beforehand. Live CD3+CD8+ CD19− CD56− cells were sorted from PBMCs. Repertoires were generated with immunoSEQ multiplex PCR, while TCRdb's copy carries only in-frame clones and drops some. In the table there are approximately 9,000 clones, 55% to 85% of which are singletons. The CDR3 loop spans 15 amino acids. Trimming took 7 bases from V and 4 from J; bases not matched to a gene: 10. Germline V gives CDR1 SGHTS, CDR2 YDEGEE. This specimen was CD8+ T cells sorted from blood (inferred from file names), taken from a patient given nivolumab and ipilimumab in sequence. This chain links TRBV5-8 with TRBJ2-1, with 8 bases matching TRBD2. This TCR came from a human donor with melanoma. CDR3 loop: CASLETGGSYNEQFF. CDR3 nucleotides: TGTGCCAGCTTAGAGACGGGGGGGTCTTACAATGAGCAGTTCTTC.